Shown below are 16 T cell receptor beta chains from a single sample sequenced in a study of blood T cells in healthy people across ages. A second PCR, run for about 7 to 11 cycles, used a sample-barcoded 5' primer plus a J-beta primer mix. MiXCR, applied by TCRdb to the 5' RACE reads, yields one record per CDR3 protein. The table shows about 570,000 distinct CDR3 sequences, with about 25% occurring only once. The sequenced material came from blood. The receptors derive from a woman in her 70s in good health.

In this sample, this clonotype turned up a few times. This sequence joins TRBV3-1 and TRBJ1-2; D is ambiguous. The germline gives CDR1 LGHDT, CDR2 YNNKEL (reference sequence). This CDR3 contains 14 residues. V shed 1 base and J shed 2 bases, with 8 bases lying between them. DNA for the CDR3: TGTGCCAGCAGCCAAGGGAAGGGAAACTATGGCTACACCTTC. Its translation: CASSQGKGNYGYTF.

The V gene is TRBV29-1, the J gene TRBJ1-2; unclear D gene. Trimming pared 6 bases from V and 8 bases from J, leaving 16 bases between. This CDR3 spans 12 amino acids. Germline values: CDR1 SQVTM, CDR2 ANQGSEA. The CDR3 sequence: CSVDDKALGYTF. CDR3 nucleotides: TGCAGCGTGGATGACAAAGCTCTCGGCTACACCTTC. The whole variable domain, filled in from reference TRBV29-1 and TRBJ1-2, reads SAVISQKPSRDICQRGTSLTIQCQVDSQVTMMFWYRQQPGQSLTLIATANQGSEATYESGFVIDKFPISRPNLTFSTLTVSNMSPEDSSIYLCSVDDKALGYTFGSGTRLTVV.

This clonotype was counted between two and nine times. V and J are TRBV20-1 and TRBJ2-5; 11 bases are a match to TRBD2. The CDR3 is made up of 14 amino acids. Germline V gene sequence: CDR1 DFQATT, CDR2 SNEGSKA (reference sequence). With 3 bases clipped from V and 5 bases from J, the junction kept 5 bases outside the gene matches. This CDR3 is CSASSGGAFETQYF. DNA for the CDR3: TGCAGTGCTAGTAGCGGGGGGGCTTTTGAGACCCAGTACTTC.

This chain uses TRBV4-3 with TRBJ1-2; no clear D gene. The V end was cut by 0 bases, the J end by 7 bases, with 9 bases between. The CDR3 runs 13 residues. Looked up from germline, CDR1 is LGHNA and CDR2 is YSLEER. In nucleotides, the CDR3 is TGCGCCAGCAGCCAAGATGTTGGGTTTGGCTACACCTTC. This encodes CASSQDVGFGYTF.

There are many counts of this clonotype. The genes are TRBV29-1 and TRBJ2-3, with TRBD1 identical over 9 bases. V lost 6 bases and J lost 3; bases outside the gene matches: 7. The CDR3 contains 14 residues. The germline CDR1 and CDR2 sequences are SQVTM and ANQGSEA. This CDR3 reads CSVGGQGVTDTQYF. CDR3 nucleotides: TGCAGCGTGGGGGGACAGGGAGTGACAGATACGCAGTATTTT.

This clonotype was seen a few times. This sequence joins TRBV15 and TRBJ1-4, with a weak D call TRBD1 (5 bases). V was shortened by 5 bases and J by 4 bases, with 17 bases between the two germline ends. The germline V gene encodes CDR1 LNHNV and CDR2 YYDKDF (reference sequence). The CDR3 has 16 residues. The chain's CDR3 is CATSYLGTSINEKLFF. In DNA, the CDR3 is TGTGCCACCAGCTACCTCGGGACTTCCATTAATGAAAAACTGTTTTTT.

This clonotype was observed a handful of times. The genes are TRBV28 and TRBJ2-5, with D uncertain. The J call could be wrong; TRBJ2-1 is a better fit for the DNA end. The germline V gene encodes CDR1 MDHEN and CDR2 SYDVKM. This CDR3 has 13 amino acids. CDR3 amino acids: CASSLPGYNEQFF. DNA of the CDR3: TGTGCCAGCAGTTTACCCGGATACAATGAGCAGTTCTTC.

The rearrangement joins TRBV7-2 to TRBJ1-4; perhaps TRBD1 as D (5 bases). Trimming cost V 4 bases and J 0 bases, with 9 bases left between them. This CDR3 comprises 15 residues. Looked up from germline, CDR1 is SGHTA and CDR2 is FQGNSA. The CDR3 region has the DNA TGTGCCAGCAGCTCAACAGGCCCAACTAATGAAAAACTGTTTTTT. It is translated as CASSSTGPTNEKLFF.

The chain couples TRBV12-3 or TRBV12-4 to TRBJ1-1, with D maybe TRBD1 (5 bases). The CDR3 has 13 residues. The V gene lost 5 bases and the J gene lost 4 bases, with 11 bases spanning the gap. The CDR3 is CASSNGGSTEAFF. The CDR3 region has the DNA TGTGCCAGCAGTAACGGGGGTAGCACTGAAGCTTTCTTT.

As concerns this clonotype: The junction shows a germline mismatch at one end, possibly a read error. The chain has TRBV12-3 or TRBV12-4 and TRBJ1-2; the D is unclear. This CDR3 is 15 amino acids long. The CDR3 loop reads CASSSPRTAPYGHTF. The CDR3, as DNA: TGTGCCAGCAGTTCTCCCAGGACTGCGCCTTATGGCCACACCTTC.

With respect to this clonotype: One end of the junction varies from germline; a read error may be responsible. The rearrangement links TRBV19 to TRBJ2-4; D is tentatively TRBD1 or TRBD2 (5 bases each). CDR3 length equals 16 residues. Looked up from germline, CDR1 is LNHDA and CDR2 is SQIVND (reference sequence). CDR3 sequence: CDSSIGQGESGNIQYF. The CDR3 DNA sequence: TGTGACAGTAGTATAGGTCAGGGAGAGTCCGGAAACATTCAGTACTTC.

The CDR3 reads CASSRGAGGYYNEQFF. The DNA for the CDR3 is TGTGCCAGCAGCCGAGGAGCGGGGGGTTACTACAATGAGCAGTTCTTC. This rearrangement joins TRBV7-2 to TRBJ2-5, with 9 bases identical to TRBD2. The J call may be faulty, since TRBJ2-1 better matches the DNA end. CDR1 SGHTA and CDR2 FQGNSA come from the germline V gene. This CDR3 is 16 amino acids long.

Only a few counts were recorded for this clonotype. V is TRBV6-6 and J is TRBJ2-3, with D possibly being TRBD1 (5 bases). CDR1 is MNHNY and CDR2 is SVGAGI in the germline V gene (reference sequence). V was pared by 7 bases and J by 5 bases, with 13 bases between. The CDR3 extends over 13 amino acids. This CDR3 is CASKARVGDTQYF. The CDR3 DNA sequence: TGTGCCAGCAAGGCCAGGGTGGGAGATACGCAGTATTTT.

The genes are TRBV12-5 and TRBJ1-2; unclear D gene. Per germline, CDR1 LGHNT and CDR2 FRNRAP. Deletions cut 5 bases from V and 8 bases from J, with 12 bases between. This CDR3 has 12 amino acids. The CDR3 DNA reads TGTGCTAGTGGTCCCGAGGCCGGGGGCTACACCTTC. This translates into CASGPEAGGYTF.

The rearrangement links TRBV7-2 to TRBJ1-2; 7 bases map to TRBD1. J lost 3 bases, V lost 2 bases, and 3 bases had no gene match. Germline V gene sequence: CDR1 SGHTA, CDR2 FQGNSA. The CDR3 extends over 14 amino acids. CDR3 residues: CASSLQGGHYGYTF. In DNA form, the CDR3 reads TGTGCCAGCAGCTTACAGGGGGGACACTATGGCTACACCTTC.

This clonotype appeared a few times. This rearrangement joins TRBV19 to TRBJ1-2; D uncertain. The CDR3 has 14 amino acids. Trimming shortened V by 10 bases and J by 2 bases, and 17 bases separated the two germline ends. From germline, CDR1 is LNHDA and CDR2 SQIVND (reference sequence). The CDR3 reads CATLKSVGNYGYTF. The CDR3 DNA sequence: TGTGCCACGCTCAAGTCGGTGGGGAACTATGGCTACACCTTC.